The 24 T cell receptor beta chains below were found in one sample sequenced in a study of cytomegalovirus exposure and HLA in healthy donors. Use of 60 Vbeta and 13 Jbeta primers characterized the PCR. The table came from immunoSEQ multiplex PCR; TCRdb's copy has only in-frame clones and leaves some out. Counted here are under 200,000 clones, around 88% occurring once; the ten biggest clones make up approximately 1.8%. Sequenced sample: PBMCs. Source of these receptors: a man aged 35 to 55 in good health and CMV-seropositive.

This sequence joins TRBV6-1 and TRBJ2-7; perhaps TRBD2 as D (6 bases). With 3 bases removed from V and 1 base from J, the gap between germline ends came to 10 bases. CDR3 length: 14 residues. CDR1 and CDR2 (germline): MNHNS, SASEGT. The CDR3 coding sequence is TGTGCCAGCAGTGAGCCGACTAGATCCTACGAGCAGTACTTC. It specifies CASSEPTRSYEQYF.

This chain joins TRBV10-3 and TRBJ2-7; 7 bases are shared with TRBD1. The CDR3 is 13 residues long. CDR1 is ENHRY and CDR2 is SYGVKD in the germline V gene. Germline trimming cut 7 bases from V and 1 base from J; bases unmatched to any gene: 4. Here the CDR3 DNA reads TGTGCCATCACCGCAGGGGGATCCTACGAGCAGTACTTC. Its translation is CAITAGGSYEQYF.

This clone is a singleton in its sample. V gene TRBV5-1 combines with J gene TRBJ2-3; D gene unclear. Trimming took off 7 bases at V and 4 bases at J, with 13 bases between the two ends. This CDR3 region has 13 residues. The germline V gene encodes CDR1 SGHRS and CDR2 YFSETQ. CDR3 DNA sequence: TGCGCCAGCGGCCCCGCGGATTCAGATACGCAGTATTTT. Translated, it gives CASGPADSDTQYF.

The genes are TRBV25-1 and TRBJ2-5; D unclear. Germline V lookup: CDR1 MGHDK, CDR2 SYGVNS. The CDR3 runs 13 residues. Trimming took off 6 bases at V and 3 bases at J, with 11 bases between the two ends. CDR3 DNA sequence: TGTGCCAGCAGCTCGACGGGTAAAGAGACCCAGTACTTC. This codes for CASSSTGKETQYF.

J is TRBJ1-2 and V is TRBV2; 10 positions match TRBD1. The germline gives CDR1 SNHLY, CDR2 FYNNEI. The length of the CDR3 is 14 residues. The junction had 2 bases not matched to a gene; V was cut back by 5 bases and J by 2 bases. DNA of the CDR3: TGTGCCAGCAGTCCGGGACAGGGGAACTATGGCTACACCTTC. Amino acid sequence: CASSPGQGNYGYTF.

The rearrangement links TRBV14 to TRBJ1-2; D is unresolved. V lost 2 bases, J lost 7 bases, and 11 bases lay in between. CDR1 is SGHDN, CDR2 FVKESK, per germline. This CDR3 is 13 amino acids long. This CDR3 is CASSQLSHRGYTF. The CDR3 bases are TGTGCCAGCAGCCAATTGTCACACCGTGGCTACACCTTC. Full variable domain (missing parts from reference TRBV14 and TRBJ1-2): EAGVTQFPSHSVIEKGQTVTLRCDPISGHDNLYWYRRVMGKEIKFLLHFVKESKQDESGMPNNRFLAERTGGTYSTLKVQPAELEDSGVYFCASSQLSHRGYTFGSGTRLTVV.

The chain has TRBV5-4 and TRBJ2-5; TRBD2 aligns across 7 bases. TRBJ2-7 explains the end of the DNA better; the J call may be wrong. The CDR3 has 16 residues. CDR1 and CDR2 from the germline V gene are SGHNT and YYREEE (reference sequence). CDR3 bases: TGTGCCAGCAGCTTTGGGGGTAGCGGGCTCTCCTACGAGCAGTACTTC. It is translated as CASSFGGSGLSYEQYF.

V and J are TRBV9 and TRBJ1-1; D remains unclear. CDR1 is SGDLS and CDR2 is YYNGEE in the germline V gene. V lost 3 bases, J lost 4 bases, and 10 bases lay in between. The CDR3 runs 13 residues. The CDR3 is CASSGRVGTEAFF. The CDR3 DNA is TGTGCCAGCAGCGGACGGGTCGGCACTGAAGCTTTCTTT.

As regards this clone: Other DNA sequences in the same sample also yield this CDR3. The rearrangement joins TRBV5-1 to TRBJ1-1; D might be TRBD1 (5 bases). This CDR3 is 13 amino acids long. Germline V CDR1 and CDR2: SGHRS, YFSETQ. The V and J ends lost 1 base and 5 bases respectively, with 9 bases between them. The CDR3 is CASSLWGETEAFF. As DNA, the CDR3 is TGCGCCAGCAGCTTGTGGGGGGAGACTGAAGCTTTCTTT.

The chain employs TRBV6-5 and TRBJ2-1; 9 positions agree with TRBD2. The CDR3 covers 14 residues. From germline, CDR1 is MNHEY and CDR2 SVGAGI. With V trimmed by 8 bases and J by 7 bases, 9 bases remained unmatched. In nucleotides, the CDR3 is TGTGCCAGCGGTAGGGCGGGAGGGTTAAATGAGCAGTTCTTC. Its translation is CASGRAGGLNEQFF.

Here the CDR3 reads CASSPWNKGGDYGYTF. As DNA, the CDR3 is TGTGCCAGCTCACCATGGAATAAGGGCGGGGACTATGGCTACACCTTC. This sequence joins TRBV18 and TRBJ1-2; D unclear. The length of the CDR3 is 16 residues. CDR1 is KGHSH, CDR2 LQKENI, per germline. V shed 2 bases and J shed 3 bases, with 16 bases lying between them.

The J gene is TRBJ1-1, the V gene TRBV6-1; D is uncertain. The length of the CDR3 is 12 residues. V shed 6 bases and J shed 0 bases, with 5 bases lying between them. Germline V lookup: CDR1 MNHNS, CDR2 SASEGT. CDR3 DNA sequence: TGTGCCAGCAGCCGGTTGAACACTGAAGCTTTCTTT. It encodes CASSRLNTEAFF.

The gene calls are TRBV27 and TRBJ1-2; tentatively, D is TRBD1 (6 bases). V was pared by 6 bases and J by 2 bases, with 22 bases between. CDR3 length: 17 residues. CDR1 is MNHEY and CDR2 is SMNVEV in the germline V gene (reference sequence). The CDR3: CASSRATGLGPNYGYTF. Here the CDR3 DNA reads TGTGCCAGCAGCCGGGCCACAGGGTTAGGCCCAAACTATGGCTACACCTTC.

For the CDR3, the DNA is TGTGCCAGCTCACCGTCTATCCAAAATGAGCAGTTCTTC. Its protein product is CASSPSIQNEQFF. V usage is TRBV18 and J usage is TRBJ2-1; D ambiguous. The V gene's germline CDR1 is KGHSH and CDR2 LQKENI. The CDR3 has 13 residues. Trimming cost V 3 bases and J 7 bases, with 10 bases left between them.

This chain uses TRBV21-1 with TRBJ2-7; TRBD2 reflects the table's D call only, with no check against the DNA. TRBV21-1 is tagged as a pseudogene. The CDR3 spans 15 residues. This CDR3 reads CASEKRGTETYEQYF. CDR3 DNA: TGTGCCAGCGAAAAGCGGGGGACTGAGACCTACGAGCAGTACTTC.

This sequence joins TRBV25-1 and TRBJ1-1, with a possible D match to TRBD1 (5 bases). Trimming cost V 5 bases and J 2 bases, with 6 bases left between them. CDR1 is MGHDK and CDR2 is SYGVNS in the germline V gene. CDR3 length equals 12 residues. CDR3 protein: CASSRGNTEAFF. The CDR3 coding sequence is TGTGCCAGCAGTAGGGGAAACACTGAAGCTTTCTTT. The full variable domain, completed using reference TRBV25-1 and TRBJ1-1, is EADIYQTPRYLVIGTGKKITLECSQTMGHDKMYWYQQDPGMELHLIHYSYGVNSTEKGDLSSESTVSRIRTEHFPLTLESARPSHTSQYLCASSRGNTEAFFGQGTRLTVV.

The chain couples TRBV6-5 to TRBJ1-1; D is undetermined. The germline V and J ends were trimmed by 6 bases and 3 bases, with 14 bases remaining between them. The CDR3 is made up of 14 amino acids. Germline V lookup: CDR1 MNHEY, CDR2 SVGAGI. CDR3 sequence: CASRPRGLDTEAFF. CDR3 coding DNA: TGTGCCAGCAGGCCGAGAGGGTTAGACACTGAAGCTTTCTTT.

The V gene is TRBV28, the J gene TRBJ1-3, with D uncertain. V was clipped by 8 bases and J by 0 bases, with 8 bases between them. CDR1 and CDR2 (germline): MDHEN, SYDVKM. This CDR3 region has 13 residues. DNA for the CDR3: TGTGCCAGCGGCTCAGGCTCTGGAAACACCATATATTTT. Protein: CASGSGSGNTIYF.

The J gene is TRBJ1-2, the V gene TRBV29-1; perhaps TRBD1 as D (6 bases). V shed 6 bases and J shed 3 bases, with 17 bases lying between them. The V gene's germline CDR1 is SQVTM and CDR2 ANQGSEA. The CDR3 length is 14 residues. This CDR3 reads CSVEPGQGYYGYTF. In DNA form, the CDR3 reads TGCAGCGTCGAACCGGGACAAGGCTACTATGGCTACACCTTC.

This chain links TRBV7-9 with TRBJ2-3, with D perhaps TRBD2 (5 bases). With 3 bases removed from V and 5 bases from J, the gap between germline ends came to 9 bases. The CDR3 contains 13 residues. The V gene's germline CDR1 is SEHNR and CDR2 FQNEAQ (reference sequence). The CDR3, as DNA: TGTGCCAGCAGCTTTTGGGAGCGAGATACGCAGTATTTT. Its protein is CASSFWERDTQYF. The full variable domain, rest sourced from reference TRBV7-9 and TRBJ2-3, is DTGVSQNPRHKITKRGQNVTFRCDPISEHNRLYWYRQTLGQGPEFLTYFQNEAQLEKSRLLSDRFSAERPKGSFSTLEIQRTEQGDSAMYLCASSFWERDTQYFGPGTRLTVL.

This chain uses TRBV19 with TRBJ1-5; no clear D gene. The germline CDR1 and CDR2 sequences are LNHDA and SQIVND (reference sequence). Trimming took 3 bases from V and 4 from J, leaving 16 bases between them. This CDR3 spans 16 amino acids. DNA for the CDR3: TGTGCCAGTAGTATTACGGTTTCGCGGGTAAATCAGCCCCAGCATTTT. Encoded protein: CASSITVSRVNQPQHF.

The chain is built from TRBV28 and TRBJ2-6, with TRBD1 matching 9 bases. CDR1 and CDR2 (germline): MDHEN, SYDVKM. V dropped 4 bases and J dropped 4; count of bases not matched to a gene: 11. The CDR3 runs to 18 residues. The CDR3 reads CASSSTGTGNPGANVLTF. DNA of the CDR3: TGTGCCAGCAGTTCTACCGGGACAGGGAACCCGGGGGCCAACGTCCTGACTTTC.

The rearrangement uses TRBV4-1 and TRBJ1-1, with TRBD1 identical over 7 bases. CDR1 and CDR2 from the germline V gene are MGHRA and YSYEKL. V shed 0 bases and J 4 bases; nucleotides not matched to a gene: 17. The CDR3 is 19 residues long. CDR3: CASSQDPGDRVDSTTEAFF. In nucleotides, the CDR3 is TGCGCCAGCAGCCAAGATCCTGGTGACAGGGTAGATTCCACCACTGAAGCTTTCTTT.

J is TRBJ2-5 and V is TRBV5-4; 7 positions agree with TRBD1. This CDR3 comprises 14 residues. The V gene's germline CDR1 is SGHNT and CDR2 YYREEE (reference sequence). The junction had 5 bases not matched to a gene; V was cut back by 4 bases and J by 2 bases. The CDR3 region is CASSRATGQETQYF. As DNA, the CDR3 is TGTGCCAGCAGCCGTGCGACAGGGCAAGAGACCCAGTACTTC.